The clone carrying this T cell receptor beta chain rates as medium-sized. Its antigen is as yet unknown. This entry comes from a study of lung T cells in sarcoidosis with Löfgren's syndrome. This CDR3 has 17 amino acids. The V segment lost 7 bases and the J segment 3 bases; nucleotides outside the gene matches: 15. The germline V gene has CDR1 MNHEY and CDR2 SVGEGT. TCRdb re-analysed the reads in MiXCR, keeping a single row per CDR3 protein. The top ten hold approximately 0.77% of the sample, which has 15,000 to 25,000 distinct CDR3 sequences, around 20% seen once. Overall study results and limits: The most expanded V genes in Löfgren's patients were reportedly TRAV12-1 and TRBV2. In alpha-beta pairs, TRAV12-1 favored TRBV2, and their CDR3s were homologous. Multiple Löfgren's syndrome patients reportedly shared TRAV12-1 and TRBV2 CDR3 motifs.

This chain joins TRBV6-2 or TRBV6-3 and TRBJ2-5; 9 bases align to TRBD2. The sequenced material came from CD4+ T cells from bronchoalveolar lavage. The receptor's source is a human donor with sarcoidosis (Löfgren's syndrome or another form), or a control subject (not recorded which). CDR3 bases: TGTGCCAGCAAAAAGTTCGAGAGACTAGCGGAGGAAGAGACCCAGTACTTC. Protein: CASKKFERLAEEETQYF.